The 13 T cell receptor beta chains presented below share a single source sample, sequenced in a study of blood T cell repertoires in COVID-19. Method: immunoSEQ multiplex PCR; TCRdb's copy keeps in-frame clones and lacks some. The profile shows about 210,000 clones, around 90% of them singletons. Sample: peripheral blood. These receptor sequences come from a man aged 25-45 years with acute or convalescent COVID-19.

The chain combines TRBV18 with TRBJ1-1; 7 bases agree with TRBD1. The germline gives CDR1 KGHSH, CDR2 LQKENI. J lost 1 base, V lost 3 bases, and 2 bases had no gene match. The CDR3 sequence is 14 residues long. CDR3 in amino acids: CASSPTGKNTEAFF. The CDR3 region has the DNA TGTGCCAGCTCACCGACAGGGAAGAACACTGAAGCTTTCTTT.

This clone has only one observation. The chain uses TRBV5-1 and TRBJ2-3; a possible D gene is TRBD1 (6 bases). V dropped 0 bases and J dropped 0 bases, with 11 bases sitting between them. This CDR3 region has 16 residues. Germline loops: CDR1 SGHRS, CDR2 YFSETQ. CDR3 sequence (DNA): TGCGCCAGCAGCTTGGAAGTTAGGGGGAGCACAGATACGCAGTATTTT. It encodes CASSLEVRGSTDTQYF.

The chain links TRBV30 to TRBJ2-2; D not certain. The CDR3 covers 14 residues. Between the trimmed V and J ends, which lost 1 base and 3 bases, there was a span of 9 bases. The germline gives CDR1 GTSNPN, CDR2 SVGIG (reference sequence). The CDR3 DNA reads as TGTGCCTGGAGTGGGCGGTTGTACACCGGGGAGCTGTTTTTT. This translates into CAWSGRLYTGELFF. Looking up the rest from reference TRBV30 and TRBJ2-2 gives the full variable domain: SQTIHQWPATLVQPVGSPLSLECTVEGTSNPNLYWYRQAAGRGLQLLFYSVGIGQISSEVPQNLSASRPQDRQFILSSKKLLLSDSGFYLCAWSGRLYTGELFFGEGSRLTVL.

The rearrangement uses TRBV5-6 and TRBJ2-7; TRBD2 is a possible D gene (6 bases). Germline CDR1 reads SGHDT; CDR2 reads YYEEEE. The CDR3 sequence is 14 residues long. Deletions cut 4 bases from V and 4 bases from J, with 15 bases between. CDR3 DNA: TGTGCCAGCAGCGATCTAAGGAGGGCTTACGAGCAGTACTTC. It translates to CASSDLRRAYEQYF.

The rearrangement uses TRBV6-5 and TRBJ2-5; possibly TRBD2 for D (5 bases). Germline CDR1 is MNHEY and CDR2 is SVGAGI. The CDR3 consists of 13 residues. Trimming took off 8 bases at V and 5 bases at J, with 15 bases between the two ends. CDR3 sequence (DNA): TGTGCCAGCGGAGGATGGGAGCCTGAGACCCAGTACTTC. Its protein product is CASGGWEPETQYF.

The V and J genes are TRBV12-3 or TRBV12-4 and TRBJ2-7; D not resolved. This CDR3 has 13 residues. Trimming stripped 1 base from V and 1 base from J, with 5 bases between. This CDR3 is CASSLGPSYEQYF. The CDR3 bases are TGTGCCAGCAGTTTAGGGCCATCCTACGAGCAGTACTTC.

This chain joins TRBV29-1 and TRBJ2-3; a weak D match, TRBD1 (6 bases). With 1 base removed from V and 1 base from J, the gap between germline ends came to 15 bases. This CDR3 has 16 amino acids. The germline V gene has CDR1 SQVTM and CDR2 ANQGSEA. The CDR3 reads CSVEGADPGGTDTQYF. CDR3 in DNA: TGCAGCGTTGAAGGGGCCGACCCAGGGGGCACAGATACGCAGTATTTT.

The CDR3: CASSPRRDRKLNSPLHF. The CDR3 coding sequence is TGTGCCAGCAGCCCCCGTCGGGACAGAAAACTCAATTCACCCCTCCACTTT. The chain joins TRBV3-1 (or the pseudogene TRBV3-2) to TRBJ1-6; 7 positions match TRBD1. V was pared by 4 bases and J by 7 bases, with 13 bases of the junction left unmatched. CDR3 length: 17 amino acids. CDR1 and CDR2 from the germline V gene are LGHDT and YNNKEL (reference sequence).

The chain employs TRBV18 and TRBJ2-7, with D uncertain. This CDR3 has 15 residues. Trimming took off 1 base at V and 2 bases at J, with 12 bases between the two ends. CDR1 and CDR2 from the germline V gene are KGHSH and LQKENI. The CDR3 here is CASSPRRDTTYEQYF. The CDR3 nucleotides are TGTGCCAGCTCACCACGGCGCGACACCACCTACGAGCAGTACTTC.

This chain joins TRBV3-1 (or the pseudogene TRBV3-2) and TRBJ2-5; weak D call: TRBD2 (5 bases). The ends were cut back, 4 bases at V and 5 bases at J, with 14 bases in the middle. The CDR3 covers 14 residues. Looked up from germline, CDR1 is LGHDT and CDR2 is YNNKEL (reference sequence). The chain's CDR3 is CASSLSSFSETQYF. The CDR3 DNA follows: TGTGCCAGCAGCCTATCTAGCTTTTCGGAGACCCAGTACTTC.

The chain employs TRBV9 and TRBJ1-5, with D perhaps matching TRBD1 (5 bases). CDR1 SGDLS and CDR2 YYNGEE come from the germline V gene. V was shortened by 2 bases and J by 2 bases, with 11 bases between the two germline ends. CDR3 length equals 15 residues. The CDR3 sequence is CASSVSGFGNQPQHF. CDR3 sequence (DNA): TGTGCCAGCAGCGTTTCAGGGTTCGGCAATCAGCCCCAGCATTTT.

V and J are TRBV7-2 and TRBJ2-1; TRBD2 agrees at 13 bases. V gave up 5 bases and J gave up 8 bases; unmatched junction bases: 12. This CDR3 has 17 amino acids. Germline V gene sequence: CDR1 SGHTA, CDR2 FQGNSA. In nucleotides, the CDR3 is TGTGCCAGCAGCCCACGGCCACGGACTAGCGGGAGCGATGAGCAGTTCTTC. Amino acid sequence: CASSPRPRTSGSDEQFF.

As to this clone: At one end the junction does not follow the germline gene, possibly because of a read error. The J gene is TRBJ2-7, the V gene TRBV20-1; D is uncertain. The CDR3 contains 11 residues. From germline, CDR1 is DFQATT and CDR2 SNEGSKA (reference sequence). CDR3 protein: CSARGTYEQYF. CDR3 DNA sequence: TGCAGTGCCAGAGGTACCTACGAGCAGTACTTC.